This TCR beta chain was captured by sequencing in a study of blood T cell repertoires in COVID-19. As for the study in general: Italy, Spain and the United States were the sources of the convalescent and acute COVID-19 samples.

CDR1 is LGHNA, CDR2 YSLEER, per germline. CDR3 length equals 16 residues. The V gene end was trimmed by 5 bases and the J gene end by 5 bases; junction bases not matched to a gene: 9. As originally analysed: Estimation of nucleated cell counts was performed using reference gene primer amplification. The method was immunoSEQ multiplex PCR; TCRdb's version includes in-frame clones alone and lacks a portion of them. V, J and clone size reflect that table, while D and trimming were determined from the DNA. The sample includes under 300,000 clones, 90% of them seen just once. The Seattle patients, enrolled during active infection, were followed longitudinally.

The sequencing sample was made of peripheral blood. This receptor was obtained from a woman in her sixties with COVID-19, enrolled during active disease. The chain has TRBV4-3 and TRBJ1-6, with 7 bases fitting TRBD1. The DNA for the CDR3 is TGCGCCAGCAGCTATGAGAACAGGGGAGATAATTCACCCCTCCACTTT. Amino acids: CASSYENRGDNSPLHF.